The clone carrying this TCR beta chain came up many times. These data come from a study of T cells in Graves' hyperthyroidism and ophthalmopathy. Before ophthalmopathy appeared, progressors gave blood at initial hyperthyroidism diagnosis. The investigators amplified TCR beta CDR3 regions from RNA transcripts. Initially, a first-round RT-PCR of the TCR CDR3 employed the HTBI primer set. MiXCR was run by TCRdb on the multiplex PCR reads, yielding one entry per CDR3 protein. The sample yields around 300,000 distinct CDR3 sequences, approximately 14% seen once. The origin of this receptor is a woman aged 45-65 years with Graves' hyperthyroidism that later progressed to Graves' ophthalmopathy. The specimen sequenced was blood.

In DNA form, the CDR3 reads TGTGCCAGCACCCCGGGGGGCCAAAACATTCAGTACTTC. Amino acid sequence: CASTPGGQNIQYF. The chain employs TRBV28 and TRBJ2-4, with D perhaps matching TRBD2 (7 bases). Germline CDR1 is MDHEN and CDR2 is SYDVKM. This CDR3 region has 13 residues. The V gene lost 7 bases and the J gene lost 5 bases, with 12 bases spanning the gap.